What follows are 20 T cell receptor beta chains derived from one specimen sequenced in a study of OX40 agonist ivuxolimab in advanced cancers. Here immunoSEQ multiplex PCR was the method, and the copy in TCRdb shows in-frame clones only, minus some. Here the sample spans more than 80,000 clones, roughly 90% being singletons. The specimen was CD4+ or CD8+ T cells sorted from blood, collected in a trial of the OX40 agonist ivuxolimab. The receptor source for this set is an adult with an advanced solid tumor such as melanoma, head and neck, liver or kidney cancer.

The J gene is TRBJ2-1, the V gene TRBV9, with 8 nucleotides matching TRBD2. Germline V gene sequence: CDR1 SGDLS, CDR2 YYNGEE. V shed 4 bases and J 7 bases; nucleotides not matched to a gene: 13. The CDR3 spans 16 residues. CDR3 in amino acids: CASSLTGAGEMNEQFF. The DNA for the CDR3 is TGTGCCAGCAGCCTGACGGGAGCGGGAGAAATGAATGAGCAGTTCTTC.

V usage is TRBV7-2 and J usage is TRBJ1-6; unclear D gene. V was cut by 4 bases and J by 9 bases, with 19 bases left in between. This CDR3 region has 16 residues. Germline CDR1 and CDR2: SGHTA and FQGNSA. CDR3 sequence (DNA): TGTGCCAGCAGCTCCTCAGCGGTTCAAGGCGGTTCACCCCTCCACTTT. This codes for CASSSSAVQGGSPLHF. The full variable domain, with the rest looked up from reference TRBV7-2 and TRBJ1-6, is GAGVSQSPSNKVTEKGKDVELRCDPISGHTALYWYRQSLGQGLEFLIYFQGNSAPDKSGLPSDRFSAERTGGSVSTLTIQRTQQEDSAVYLCASSSSAVQGGSPLHFGNGTRLTVT.

J is TRBJ1-2 and V is TRBV21-1; whether TRBD1, the table's D call, matches the DNA was not checked. TRBV21-1 is reported as a pseudogene. The CDR3 totals 12 residues. CDR3 protein: CASPTPNYGYTF. CDR3 bases: TGTGCCAGCCCGACACCAAACTATGGCTACACCTTC.

V usage is TRBV19 and J usage is TRBJ2-4; TRBD1 or TRBD2 may be the D gene (5 bases each). The CDR3 totals 14 residues. Trimming removed 2 bases from V and 8 bases from J, with 13 bases in between. Germline CDR1 is LNHDA and CDR2 is SQIVND (reference sequence). CDR3 protein: CASSIRGVSDIQYF. The CDR3 region has the DNA TGTGCCAGTAGTATAAGGGGAGTATCAGACATTCAGTACTTC.

The chain employs TRBV6-4 and TRBJ2-1; either TRBD1 or TRBD2 may fit D (5 bases each). The germline V and J ends were trimmed by 4 bases and 5 bases, with 12 bases remaining between them. There are 14 residues in the CDR3. Germline CDR1 MRHNA, CDR2 SNTAGT. The DNA for the CDR3 is TGTGCCAGCAGTGGAGGGACCCGGAACAATGAGCAGTTCTTC. Translation gives CASSGGTRNNEQFF.

This clone came up once. The chain has TRBV5-4 and TRBJ1-2; D not resolved. The germline CDR1 and CDR2 sequences are SGHNT and YYREEE (reference sequence). The germline V and J ends were trimmed by 0 bases and 6 bases, with 12 bases remaining between them. The CDR3 consists of 14 residues. CDR3 DNA: TGTGCCAGCAGCTTGGCTAATAGTCCTAATGGCTACACCTTC. Amino acid sequence: CASSLANSPNGYTF.

Written as DNA, the CDR3 is TGTGCCAGCAGAAAAACGGGACTTCTGAACACTGAAGCTTTCTTT. This gives the protein CASRKTGLLNTEAFF. The rearrangement uses TRBV6-5 and TRBJ1-1; D possibly corresponds to TRBD1 (5 bases). The CDR3 is 15 amino acids. Germline values: CDR1 MNHEY, CDR2 SVGAGI. V was clipped by 6 bases and J by 0 bases, with 14 bases between them.

The chain carries TRBV4-1 and TRBJ2-1, with 10 bases matching TRBD2. CDR1 is MGHRA, CDR2 YSYEKL, per germline. This CDR3 comprises 18 residues. Germline trimming cut 4 bases from V and 6 bases from J; bases unmatched to any gene: 15. The CDR3 sequence is CASSPYRWQREGANEQFF. The DNA for the CDR3 is TGCGCCAGCAGCCCCTACCGGTGGCAGCGGGAGGGTGCCAATGAGCAGTTCTTC.

This chain connects TRBV6-4 to TRBJ2-7; 8 bases line up with TRBD1. CDR1 is MRHNA and CDR2 is SNTAGT in the germline V gene. Trimming took 2 bases from V and 5 from J; bases not matched to a gene: 8. CDR3 length equals 15 residues. This CDR3 is CASSDPGSGGNEQYF. The CDR3 DNA sequence: TGTGCCAGCAGTGACCCCGGGTCAGGGGGCAACGAGCAGTACTTC.

CDR3 sequence (DNA): TGTGCCCTACGCCGGGGCAGGACTAGCGGGAGTTTGGGGGAGACCCAGTACTTC. It is translated as CALRRGRTSGSLGETQYF. The rearrangement joins TRBV30 to TRBJ2-5; 13 bases map to TRBD2. The CDR3 contains 18 residues. The junction had 20 bases not matched to a gene; V was cut back by 8 bases and J by 5 bases. CDR1 GTSNPN and CDR2 SVGIG come from the germline V gene (reference sequence).

The CDR3 is CASSLFGGSYEQYF. CDR3 nucleotide sequence: TGTGCCAGCAGTTTATTTGGGGGCTCCTACGAGCAGTACTTC. The V gene is TRBV28, the J gene TRBJ2-7, with D possibly being TRBD1 or TRBD2 (5 bases each). Looked up from germline, CDR1 is MDHEN and CDR2 is SYDVKM. V was trimmed by 1 base and J by 0 bases, leaving 7 bases between them. The CDR3 consists of 14 residues.

As regards this clone: Compared with germline, one end of the junction differs, possibly owing to a read error. This chain joins TRBV28 and TRBJ2-7, with TRBD2 as a possible D gene (6 bases). Germline V CDR1 and CDR2: MDHEN, SYDVKM. CDR3 size: 14 residues. The CDR3 sequence is CASRLFRDETRANF. For the CDR3, the DNA is TGTGCCAGCAGACTTTTCCGGGATGAGACTAGGGCCAACTTC.

This chain links TRBV5-1 with TRBJ2-7, with 7 nucleotides matching TRBD1. Germline CDR1 SGHRS, CDR2 YFSETQ. This CDR3 contains 14 residues. V was pared by 2 bases and J by 4 bases, with 6 bases of the junction left unmatched. The CDR3: CASSFAGTAYEQYF. DNA for the CDR3: TGCGCCAGCAGCTTCGCCGGGACAGCTTACGAGCAGTACTTC.

The chain couples TRBV6-5 to TRBJ1-3, with a weak D call TRBD1 (5 bases). Looked up from germline, CDR1 is MNHEY and CDR2 is SVGAGI. This CDR3 comprises 14 residues. Trimming pared 6 bases from V and 0 bases from J, leaving 9 bases between. The CDR3 DNA is TGTGCCAGCAGGGTAGACAGCTCTGGAAACACCATATATTTT. Translated, it gives CASRVDSSGNTIYF.

This clone has just a few counts. The rearrangement uses TRBV28 and TRBJ1-2; 8 bases are shared with TRBD1. The CDR3 runs to 13 residues. Germline V lookup: CDR1 MDHEN, CDR2 SYDVKM. Trimming at V came to 5 bases and at J to 5 bases, leaving 4 bases not matched to a gene. CDR3 DNA: TGTGCCAGCAGTCGGACAGGGCCATATGGCTACACCTTC. Translated: CASSRTGPYGYTF.

This chain joins TRBV25-1 and TRBJ2-7; 8 bases agree with TRBD1. V lost 6 bases to trimming and J lost 4 bases; unmatched junction nucleotides: 5. Germline loops: CDR1 MGHDK, CDR2 SYGVNS. CDR3 length equals 13 residues. In DNA, the CDR3 is TGTGCCAGCAGCGTAGACAGGGGTTACGAGCAGTACTTC. Translation gives CASSVDRGYEQYF.

The chain uses TRBV6-6 and TRBJ2-1, with TRBD2 matching over 7 bases. Germline lookup yields CDR1 MNHNY and CDR2 SVGAGI (reference sequence). The CDR3 has 15 amino acids. V shed 5 bases, J shed 3 bases, and the junction held 7 bases outside the gene matches. This CDR3 reads CASSPGTNIYNEQFF. The CDR3 region has the DNA TGTGCCAGCAGTCCGGGGACTAACATCTACAATGAGCAGTTCTTC.

This clone has only one observation. This chain links TRBV28 with TRBJ1-5, with D tentatively TRBD1 (6 bases). CDR3 size: 16 residues. The V end lost 6 bases, the J end lost 5 bases, and 20 bases lay between the germline ends. The germline V gene has CDR1 MDHEN and CDR2 SYDVKM. The CDR3 nucleotides read TGTGCCAGCAGGAGACCGGGACAAGGATCCGATCAGCCCCAGCATTTT. The encoded protein is CASRRPGQGSDQPQHF.

The chain recombines TRBV7-8 with TRBJ1-5, with unresolved D. CDR3 length equals 13 residues. In germline, CDR1 is SGHVS, CDR2 FQNEAQ. V was shortened by 1 base and J by 1 base, with 2 bases between the two germline ends. The CDR3 DNA is TGTGCCAGCAGCTTAGACAGCAATCAGCCCCAGCATTTT. It encodes CASSLDSNQPQHF.

This sequence joins TRBV6-1 and TRBJ1-5; D is perhaps TRBD1 (5 bases). The ends were cut back, 6 bases at V and 0 bases at J, with 12 bases in the middle. This CDR3 spans 15 amino acids. In germline, CDR1 is MNHNS, CDR2 SASEGT. The CDR3 loop is CASSPTDPSNQPQHF. CDR3 coding DNA: TGTGCCAGCAGCCCGACAGACCCTAGCAATCAGCCCCAGCATTTT.